Sequencing of this TCR beta chain was carried out in a study of blood T cell repertoires in COVID-19. As for the study in general: T cells, B-cell-depleted T cells, or PBMCs supplied cDNA or gDNA.

TCRdb keeps only in-frame clones here, not all; method: immunoSEQ multiplex PCR. The sample shows some 250,000 clones, about 80% of them seen only once. This clone was counted ten times or more. V trimming: 4 bases; J trimming: 14 bases; junction bases outside the gene matches: 11. The CDR3 length is 13 residues. From germline, CDR1 is LGHDT and CDR2 YNNKEL (reference sequence). The TCR originated in a woman of 80 years or more with acute or convalescent COVID-19. This chain joins TRBV3-1 (or the pseudogene TRBV3-2) and TRBJ2-3, with 8 bases matching TRBD1. Material for sequencing was peripheral blood. CDR3 sequence: CASSRETGGGWYF. The CDR3 DNA reads as TGTGCCAGCAGCCGAGAAACAGGGGGAGGTTGGTATTTT.